This T cell receptor beta chain was observed in a study of OX40 agonist ivuxolimab in advanced cancers. Study conclusions and caveats: Expanded peripheral T cell antigen specificity was not determined.

Sequencing used immunoSEQ multiplex PCR; TCRdb keeps in-frame clones, though not all of them. The data hold over 75,000 clones, with roughly 85% observed a single time. The length of the CDR3 is 15 residues. At baseline, cycle 4 day 1, and cycle 7 day 1, blood was sampled. This clone was seen more than once but under ten times. What it binds is unknown. This receptor was identified in an adult with an advanced solid tumor such as melanoma, head and neck, liver or kidney cancer. The sample in question was CD4+ or CD8+ T cells sorted from blood, obtained in a trial of the OX40 agonist ivuxolimab. The rearrangement uses TRBV21-1 and TRBJ1-4; the table's D gene call, TRBD1, was not cross checked with the DNA. TRBV21-1 is a documented pseudogene. The CDR3 sequence is CASSAYTGYDEKLFF. DNA for the CDR3: TGTGCCAGCAGCGCGTACACAGGGTATGATGAAAAACTGTTTTTT.